The rows below give T cell receptor beta chains drawn from one sample of a study of blood T cell repertoires in COVID-19. The method was immunoSEQ multiplex PCR; TCRdb's version includes in-frame clones alone and lacks a portion of them. This table has 60,000 to 90,000 clones, 65% to 85% appearing once. The specimen sequenced was peripheral blood. The receptors were sampled from a man in his sixties with active or convalescent COVID-19. CDR3s include the opening cysteine and the closing phenylalanine or tryptophan. The order of the fields is J gene, V gene, CDR3 protein.

TRBJ2-3 TRBV30 CAWSVYGTGISSTDTQYF
TRBJ2-7 TRBV9 CASSPPDRTYEQYF
TRBJ2-6 TRBV18 CASSSSRGNSGANVLTF
TRBJ1-4 TRBV19 CASSPTGRDEKLFF
TRBJ2-6 TRBV2 CASSETRDSYTSGSGANVLTF
TRBJ1-2 TRBV7-9 CASSSWTAGGMDGYTF
TRBJ2-1 TRBV4-2 CASSQGILAGGPVEQFF
TRBJ1-2 TRBV4-3 CASSLGQGAANYGYTF
TRBJ2-7 TRBV7-9 CASSLWSRRGAFYEQYF
TRBJ2-3 TRBV4-3 CASSVGGQGARDTQYF
TRBJ2-3 TRBV2 CASTLTGQGAQYF
TRBJ1-1 TRBV7-9 CASSLSSRSEAFF
TRBJ1-5 TRBV5-6 CASSLGTGSYQPQHF
TRBJ2-1 TRBV7-6 CASSLRTGNNEQFF
TRBJ2-2 TRBV12-3/TRBV12-4 CASSLTGTGELFF
TRBJ2-3 TRBV5-3 CARSWGGASHLPDTQYF
TRBJ2-1 TRBV5-1 CASSPVTAGGYNEQFF
TRBJ1-4 TRBV18 CASSPRAGELFF
TRBJ1-2 TRBV7-8 CASSLTQGAEGYTF
TRBJ2-1 TRBV5-1 CASSLDTNEQFF
TRBJ2-5 TRBV7-2 CASSLVLTRGRETQYF
TRBJ1-2 TRBV7-2 CASSLAGGQHGYTF
TRBJ2-7 TRBV9 CASSFDSNYEQYF
TRBJ2-5 TRBV6-1 CASSEGNLAGGVQETQYF
TRBJ1-6 TRBV2 CASSTGTNNSPLHF
TRBJ1-3 TRBV12-3/TRBV12-4 CASSLGQGNTIYF
TRBJ1-4 TRBV12-5 CASGLGVQEKLFF